The clone carrying this T cell receptor (beta chain) showed up just once. This CDR3 is 19 amino acids long. J lost 3 bases, V lost 5 bases, and 17 bases had no gene match. This entry is derived from a study of blood T cells in healthy people across ages. Together with a sample-barcoded 5' primer, a J-beta primer mix was included in a second PCR lasting 7 to 11 cycles. From the 5' RACE reads, TCRdb called clonotypes with MiXCR, one entry per CDR3 protein. The sample has roughly 680,000 distinct CDR3 sequences; roughly 50% are singletons. The V and J genes are TRBV12-3 or TRBV12-4 and TRBJ2-1, with 9 bases aligning to TRBD1. Sequencing was performed on blood. The clonotype was recovered from a woman aged 55 to 70 in good health. Here the CDR3 DNA reads TGTGCCAGCAGTCTTCAGGGACAGGGAGCGGGCGAGCTCTACAATGAGCAGTTCTTC. Protein sequence: CASSLQGQGAGELYNEQFF.